This TCR beta chain was documented in a study of T cell responses to AZD1222 COVID-19 vaccine. On this clone itself: Its antigen remains unknown.

The table came from immunoSEQ multiplex PCR; TCRdb's copy has only in-frame clones and leaves some out. The sample holds about 140,000 clones; around 92% are singletons and the top ten take 3% to 4%. Regarding the study as a whole: Dominant at 160-218 and 743-854, vaccine-associated CD4 TCRs also spanned spike. Possibly, clonal diversity was underestimated; donors were largely white British and included more females. Repertoire collection took place solely once the T cell response had peaked. Compared with day 0, the breadth and depth of the Spike-specific TCR repertoire rose significantly after two doses of AZD1222.

Sequenced here: peripheral blood, sampled 28 days after the second AZD1222 dose. The sequence was collected from an adult who received the AZD1222 COVID-19 vaccine.

CDR3 loop: CASSRGTRETQYF. The CDR3 DNA is TGTGCCAGCAGCCGGGGGACACGAGAGACCCAGTACTTC. This chain connects TRBV14 to TRBJ2-5; D is possibly TRBD1 (6 bases). The CDR3 extends over 13 amino acids. Trimming left V 4 bases short and J 4 bases short, with 10 bases between. Germline V gene lookup returns CDR1 SGHDN and CDR2 FVKESK.